These 27 T cell receptor beta chains originate from one sample sequenced in a study of metastatic and nonmetastatic thyroid tumors. Thyroid surgery took place with no prior treatment in any patient. TCRdb re-called the PCR reads via MiXCR. The sample has tens of thousands of clones; 30% are singletons. The sample consisted of blood. The receptor set was obtained from a female donor with papillary thyroid cancer or a benign thyroid nodule (not recorded which). Some clones in this sample may be carry-over from other donors' samples.

The J gene is TRBJ2-7, the V gene TRBV19; D call uncertain. Germline V CDR1 and CDR2: LNHDA, SQIVND (reference sequence). CDR3 length: 13 amino acids. The V gene lost 5 bases and the J gene lost 6 bases, with 14 bases spanning the gap. CDR3 sequence: CASSPGPSREQYF. The DNA of the CDR3 is TGTGCCAGTAGTCCGGGCCCCTCGCGCGAGCAGTACTTC.

Concerning this clone itself: A much larger clone is a single base away; this may be a read error. CDR3 region: CASSYSSRGGPLIFERFF. The DNA for the CDR3 is TGTGCCAGCAGTTACTCGTCTCGGGGAGGGCCTTTAATCTTCGAGCGGTTCTTC. The chain combines TRBV6-2 or TRBV6-3 with TRBJ2-1; 7 bases are a match to TRBD2. The CDR3 runs to 18 residues. Germline CDR1 reads MNHEY; CDR2 reads SVGEGT.

Details on this clone: A much larger clone lies one base from this, so it may be a read error. The CDR3 DNA sequence: TGTGCCAGCAGCTTAGACCCAACCTCTGGGGCCAACGTCCTGACTTTC. This encodes CASSLDPTSGANVLTF. The chain couples TRBV11-3 to TRBJ2-6; D not certain. The ends were cut back, 0 bases at V and 0 bases at J, with 6 bases in the middle. CDR1 is SGHNT, CDR2 YENEEA, per germline. The CDR3 extends over 16 amino acids.

This clone has ten or more counts. This chain links TRBV29-1 with TRBJ2-1; 13 bases map to TRBD2. Germline loops: CDR1 SQVTM, CDR2 ANQGSEA. The CDR3 totals 14 residues. With V trimmed by 7 bases and J by 3 bases, 3 bases remained unmatched. CDR3 sequence reads: CSAGLAGDYNEQFF. In DNA, the CDR3 is TGCAGCGCCGGACTAGCGGGGGACTACAATGAGCAGTTCTTC.

On this clone: Relative to the germline gene, one junction end is altered; a read error may explain this. The V and J genes are TRBV6-2 or TRBV6-3 and TRBJ2-7; tentative D call: TRBD1 (6 bases). Germline CDR1 reads MNHEY; CDR2 reads SVGEGT. This CDR3 region has 11 residues. In DNA, the CDR3 is TGTGCCAGCAGTGACAGGTGGGAGCAGTACTTT. This translates into CASSDRWEQYF.

In this sample, this clone turned up a few times. This may stem from a read error, because a much larger clone lies one nucleotide away. The rearrangement joins TRBV7-9 to TRBJ2-5, with 8 bases matching TRBD1. CDR3 length: 13 amino acids. The ends lost 4 bases at V and 10 bases at J; junction bases unmatched: 8. The germline CDR1 and CDR2 sequences are SEHNR and FQNEAQ (reference sequence). The DNA of the CDR3 is TGTGCCAGCAGCTCGGACAGGGAAGAGGACCAGTACTTC. It specifies CASSSDREEDQYF.

With respect to this clone: A much bigger clone sits one base away, suggesting this may be a read error. The chain joins TRBV7-9 to TRBJ1-4, with TRBD1 matching 7 bases. The CDR3 totals 14 residues. Germline CDR1 reads SEHNR; CDR2 reads FQNEAQ (reference sequence). In DNA form, the CDR3 reads TGTGCCAGCAGCTTAGTAGGGACAGATGAAAAACCGTTTTTT. The encoded protein is CASSLVGTDEKPFF.

This clone has a handful of counts. The CDR3 does not close with the conserved phenylalanine or tryptophan, likely indicating a read error. This sequence joins TRBV11-2 and TRBJ2-7; no clear D. Germline CDR1 and CDR2: SGHAT and FQNNGV. The CDR3 is made up of 16 amino acids. CDR3 in amino acids: CASSLGLGPSSYGQYL. The DNA for the CDR3 is TGTGCCAGCAGCTTAGGCCTAGGCCCGAGCTCCTACGGGCAGTACCTC.

This chain uses TRBV11-2 with TRBJ1-2, with no clear D. From germline, CDR1 is SGHAT and CDR2 FQNNGV. V lost 1 base, J lost 7 bases, and 13 bases lay in between. There are 14 residues in the CDR3. CDR3 DNA sequence: TGTGCCAGCAGCTTAGGAGAATGGAAGGGTGGCTACACCTTC. It codes for CASSLGEWKGGYTF.

This rearrangement joins TRBV7-6 to TRBJ1-3; possibly TRBD1 for D (5 bases). Trimming shortened V by 1 base and J by 0 bases, and 19 bases separated the two germline ends. The V gene's germline CDR1 is SGHVS and CDR2 FNYEAQ. This CDR3 has 19 residues. CDR3 bases: TGTGCCAGCAGCTTAGTTACCGCCACCCAACAGGTCTCTGGAAACACCATATATTTT. Its protein product is CASSLVTATQQVSGNTIYF.

This clone was found many times. The chain links TRBV5-1 to TRBJ2-2, with 10 nucleotides matching TRBD2. The V segment lost 1 base and the J segment 4 bases; nucleotides outside the gene matches: 1. This CDR3 comprises 15 residues. CDR1 is SGHRS and CDR2 is YFSETQ in the germline V gene. The CDR3 sequence is CASSLKREGTGELFF. The CDR3 bases are TGCGCCAGCAGCTTGAAGCGGGAGGGCACCGGGGAGCTGTTTTTT.

The chain has TRBV20-1 and TRBJ2-7, with 10 bases aligning to TRBD2. This CDR3 is 17 amino acids long. Germline CDR1 DFQATT, CDR2 SNEGSKA (reference sequence). The V gene end was trimmed by 2 bases and the J gene end by 3 bases; junction bases not matched to a gene: 13. CDR3 loop: CSARRGLGLAEGYEQYF. As DNA, the CDR3 is TGCAGTGCTAGAAGGGGGCTAGGACTAGCGGAGGGCTACGAGCAGTACTTC.

This clone was seen ten or more times. The chain links TRBV27 to TRBJ2-1; D is perhaps TRBD1 (8 bases). The CDR3 length is 15 residues. Deletions cut 10 bases from V and 4 bases from J, with 20 bases between. Germline CDR1 reads MNHEY; CDR2 reads SMNVEV (reference sequence). The CDR3, as DNA: TGTGCCAACCCCCAGGGGGCGGGAGAATACAATGAGCAGTTCTTC. As protein: CANPQGAGEYNEQFF.

Comments on this clone: The CDR3 end shows no conserved phenylalanine or tryptophan, and so a read error is likely. No DNA is shown, since the ends of the CDR3 on it are uncertain; the CDR3 is the one TCRdb lists. The J gene is TRBJ2-1, the V gene TRBV6-1; the D call of TRBD2 is as the table states it, not checked on the DNA. The CDR3 length equals 15 residues, ends included. Germline CDR1 MNHNS, CDR2 SASEGT. The CDR3 protein is CASRERAGGSHEQIY.

As to this clone: The final CDR3 position lacks the conserved phenylalanine or tryptophan, pointing to a likely read error. Because the CDR3's place on the DNA is in doubt, the DNA is left out and the CDR3 is given as listed by TCRdb. The J gene is TRBJ2-1, the V gene TRBV9; the table assigns TRBD2, which was not confirmed against the DNA. In germline, CDR1 is SGDLS, CDR2 YYNGEE. The CDR3 length is 16 residues, termini included. The CDR3 is CASSSTLGGSGRGPFY.

The chain joins TRBV10-1 to TRBJ2-7; no clear D gene. Germline V gene sequence: CDR1 WNHNN, CDR2 SYGVQD (reference sequence). The CDR3 is 13 amino acids. Trimming took off 4 bases at V and 0 bases at J, with 7 bases between the two ends. CDR3 in amino acids: CASSGHLSYEQYF. CDR3 coding DNA: TGCGCCAGCAGTGGGCATCTCTCCTACGAGCAGTACTTC.

This clone was picked up many times. This chain links TRBV7-9 with TRBJ1-1; D ambiguous. This CDR3 is 12 amino acids long. CDR1 and CDR2 from the germline V gene are SEHNR and FQNEAQ (reference sequence). Trimming stripped 2 bases from V and 10 bases from J, with 11 bases between. The CDR3 reads CASSLRVRRAFF. The DNA for the CDR3 is TGTGCCAGCAGCTTAAGGGTCAGAAGAGCTTTCTTT.

This chain uses TRBV20-1 with TRBJ2-3; D ambiguous. Germline-derived CDR1 and CDR2 are DFQATT and SNEGSKA (reference sequence). Deletions cut 2 bases from V and 9 bases from J, with 15 bases between. The CDR3 is 13 residues long. The CDR3 DNA reads as TGCAGTGCTAGACTTACCGGGCGAACGACGCAGTATTTT. This translates into CSARLTGRTTQYF.

V and J are TRBV6-2 or TRBV6-3 and TRBJ2-7; D is unresolved. CDR3 length: 14 amino acids. Germline values: CDR1 MNHEY, CDR2 SVGEGT. V lost 0 bases and J lost 0, with 6 bases in between. CDR3 sequence: CASSYSLSSYEQYF. CDR3 sequence (DNA): TGTGCCAGCAGTTACTCATTGAGCTCCTACGAGCAGTACTTC.

This clone is medium-sized (0.01 to 0.1%). The chain is built from TRBV30 and TRBJ2-7; D remains ambiguous. Trimming cost V 1 base and J 2 bases, with 18 bases left between them. There are 16 residues in the CDR3. CDR1 GTSNPN and CDR2 SVGIG come from the germline V gene (reference sequence). CDR3 sequence: CAWSGKSSRDPYEQYF. For the CDR3, the DNA is TGTGCCTGGAGTGGGAAGAGCTCGCGAGATCCCTACGAGCAGTACTTC.

In its sample, this clone was seen many times. Within the sample, other DNA sequences also encode this same CDR3. The genes are TRBV28 and TRBJ2-2; perhaps TRBD1 as D (6 bases). Looked up from germline, CDR1 is MDHEN and CDR2 is SYDVKM. The CDR3 consists of 16 residues. Between the trimmed V and J ends, which lost 1 base and 5 bases, there was a span of 14 bases. CDR3 coding DNA: TGTGCCAGCAGTTTATCACAGGGATTAGGTACCGGGGAGCTGTTTTTT. Its protein is CASSLSQGLGTGELFF.

In its sample, this clone was seen a few times. In this CDR3 the conserved last residue, phenylalanine or tryptophan, is missing, so a read error is likely. The chain employs TRBV30 and TRBJ1-6; D gene ambiguous. The V gene lost 4 bases and the J gene lost 10 bases, with 20 bases spanning the gap. CDR3 length equals 15 residues. From germline, CDR1 is GTSNPN and CDR2 SVGIG (reference sequence). The CDR3 region has the DNA TGTGCCTGGAAATTGCCAGGATTCGTATTATCACCCCTCCACGTT. Translating it yields CAWKLPGFVLSPLHV.

This clone showed up just a few times. This rearrangement joins TRBV27 to TRBJ2-7; 7 bases are shared with TRBD1. Germline V gene sequence: CDR1 MNHEY, CDR2 SMNVEV (reference sequence). This CDR3 has 15 amino acids. Trimming cost V 8 bases and J 10 bases; bases outside gene matches: 20. This CDR3 is CASDREYLYGAEQYF. The CDR3 nucleotides read TGTGCCAGCGACAGGGAATATCTGTACGGGGCCGAACAGTACTTC.

The chain links TRBV20-1 to TRBJ1-5; 8 nucleotides agree with TRBD1. After removal of 5 bases from V and 5 bases from J, the junction contained 20 bases not matched to a gene. Germline CDR1 is DFQATT and CDR2 is SNEGSKA (reference sequence). This CDR3 has 18 amino acids. The CDR3 loop is CSAFPLPGQGMVHQPQHF. The CDR3, as DNA: TGCAGTGCTTTTCCCCTCCCAGGACAGGGAATGGTCCATCAGCCCCAGCATTTT.

Many counts were recorded for this clone. V usage is TRBV2 and J usage is TRBJ2-1; 7 bases agree with TRBD1. V gave up 7 bases and J gave up 8 bases; unmatched junction bases: 8. Germline assignment: CDR1 SNHLY and CDR2 FYNNEI. The CDR3 is 13 residues long. CDR3 nucleotide sequence: TGTGCCAGCAACTGGGACAGCGGCTATGAGCAGTTCTTC. It yields the protein CASNWDSGYEQFF.

Ten or more counts support this clone. Within the sample, other DNA sequences also encode this same CDR3. The chain is built from TRBV28 and TRBJ2-7; 7 bases fit TRBD1. The CDR3 covers 15 residues. V gave up 4 bases and J gave up 0 bases; unmatched junction bases: 6. Germline CDR1 is MDHEN and CDR2 is SYDVKM. CDR3 DNA sequence: TGTGCCAGCAGTTACACCCGGGACAGCTCCTACGAGCAGTACTTC. Its protein product is CASSYTRDSSYEQYF.

This clone was seen at least ten times. The CDR3 loop is CASSDRLNQPQHF. The CDR3, as DNA: TGTGCCAGCAGCGACCGACTCAATCAGCCCCAGCATTTT. This sequence joins TRBV6-2 or TRBV6-3 and TRBJ1-5, with D unresolved. Trimming removed 6 bases at V and 3 bases at J, with 9 bases between. Germline V CDR1 and CDR2: MNHEY, SVGEGT. CDR3 size: 13 residues.